The entry below gives a single T cell receptor beta chain sequence along with its context. Its antigen is still unknown. The authors made TCR beta cDNA libraries by 5'RACE template switching. This switching added a universal primer site and UMIs. Using the 5' RACE reads, TCRdb records one entry per CDR3 protein without DNA. Its listing shows about 260,000 distinct CDR3 sequences. These data come from a study of T cells expressing NK-cell markers. About the research overall: Investigators obtained TCR beta repertoires from sorted CD3+CD56+NKG2C+, CD3+CD56+NKG2C- and CD3+CD56-NKG2C+ T cells. Out of eight donors sequenced, seven tested HCMV-seropositive and the remaining one seronegative. Study-wide points: Roughly 6 of the donors carried dominant NKG2C+ clonotypes that took up about 1.0-8% of their CD8+ T cells.

From germline, CDR1 is DFQATT and CDR2 SNEGSKA (reference sequence). CDR3 length equals 11 residues. The sequenced material came from blood T cells: a sorted CD56 or NKG2C T cell subset, CD4+ or CD8+ T cells, or bulk PBMC T cells (not recorded which). The chain links TRBV20-1 to TRBJ2-3; the D call from TCRdb, TRBD2, cannot be confirmed without DNA. The TCR sequence derives from a woman aged 18 to 75 in good health. The CDR3 sequence is CSLVAGDTQYF.